Each of the 16 T cell receptor beta chains below was sequenced from the same sample in a study of T cell responses to AZD1222 COVID-19 vaccine. Clones were sequenced by immunoSEQ multiplex PCR, and TCRdb holds only the in-frame ones, with some missing. The profile covers more than 90,000 clones, with 87% appearing a single time and approximately 17% taken by the ten largest. Sequencing used peripheral blood, obtained on day 0 of AZD1222 vaccination. The receptor source for this set is an adult in good health.

The chain uses TRBV11-3 and TRBJ2-5; 10 nucleotides match TRBD2. The CDR3 runs 15 residues. Trimming took 3 bases from V and 5 from J; bases not matched to a gene: 6. Germline V gene sequence: CDR1 SGHNT, CDR2 YENEEA. For the CDR3, the DNA is TGTGCCAGCAGCTTCGGACTAGCGGAGAGGGAGACCCAGTACTTC. Its translation: CASSFGLAERETQYF.

The chain couples TRBV2 to TRBJ2-7; D is uncertain. Trimming stripped 7 bases from V and 3 bases from J, with 10 bases between. Germline V CDR1 and CDR2: SNHLY, FYNNEI. The length of the CDR3 is 12 residues. CDR3 nucleotides: TGTGCCAGCATTAGGTTAAGCTACGAGCAGTACTTC. As protein: CASIRLSYEQYF.

This chain uses TRBV4-1 with TRBJ2-5; 11 bases are shared with TRBD2. This CDR3 is built from 18 residues. V shed 0 bases and J 2 bases; nucleotides not matched to a gene: 8. Germline V lookup: CDR1 MGHRA, CDR2 YSYEKL. The CDR3 is CASSQERLAGGDQETQYF. The DNA of the CDR3 is TGCGCCAGCAGCCAAGAGAGGTTAGCGGGAGGGGATCAAGAGACCCAGTACTTC.

The chain links TRBV27 to TRBJ1-5, with TRBD1 matching over 10 bases. Germline CDR1 MNHEY, CDR2 SMNVEV (reference sequence). CDR3 size: 15 residues. V lost 5 bases, J lost 2 bases, and 3 bases stayed unmatched. CDR3 DNA sequence: TGTGCCAGCAGTCACGGGACAGGGGGCAATCAGCCCCAGCATTTT. Its protein product is CASSHGTGGNQPQHF.

Concerning this clone: At one of its ends the junction is not consistent with the germline gene, which may arise from a read error. CDR3 in DNA: TGTGCCAGCAGTAACGACGAGGCTAAAGAGGGGTTT. This encodes CASSNDEAKEGF. This sequence joins TRBV5-8 and TRBJ1-5, with D maybe TRBD1 (5 bases). Germline CDR1 and CDR2: SGHTS and YDEGEE. The CDR3 has 12 amino acids.

This clone was seen a handful of times. V gene TRBV7-9 combines with J gene TRBJ2-3, with 11 bases fitting TRBD2. CDR1 and CDR2 (germline): SEHNR, FQNEAQ (reference sequence). V shed 5 bases, J shed 0 bases, and the junction held 10 bases outside the gene matches. The CDR3 has 18 residues. The CDR3 DNA is TGTGCCAGCAGCCATAGCGGGAGGGCACTGGGGAGCACAGATACGCAGTATTTT. Residues: CASSHSGRALGSTDTQYF.

This rearrangement joins TRBV29-1 to TRBJ2-1; D remains unclear. The CDR3 contains 14 residues. CDR1 SQVTM and CDR2 ANQGSEA come from the germline V gene. V shed 1 base and J shed 5 bases, with 12 bases lying between them. The CDR3 DNA reads as TGCAGCGTTGAAGTGTATAAAAATGACAATGAGCAGTTCTTC. Translated: CSVEVYKNDNEQFF.

V usage is TRBV10-3 and J usage is TRBJ2-7; D is undetermined. V was pared by 3 bases and J by 2 bases, with 5 bases between. The germline V gene has CDR1 ENHRY and CDR2 SYGVKD. This CDR3 is built from 12 residues. For the CDR3, the DNA is TGTGCCATCAGTGAACGGACCTACGAGCAGTACTTC. It translates to CAISERTYEQYF.

V usage is TRBV3-1 (or the pseudogene TRBV3-2) and J usage is TRBJ1-5; the match to TRBD1 covers 9 bases. The CDR3 is 16 residues long. V was clipped by 6 bases and J by 4 bases; unmatched bases: 10. Germline V gives CDR1 LGHDT, CDR2 YNNKEL (reference sequence). The CDR3 loop is CASSLGTGGFNQPQHF. CDR3 nucleotides: TGTGCCAGCAGTCTTGGTACAGGGGGCTTTAATCAGCCCCAGCATTTT.

V is TRBV28 and J is TRBJ2-7; D may be TRBD2 (5 bases). CDR3 length equals 18 residues. Germline V gene data show CDR1 as MDHEN and CDR2 as SYDVKM. V was clipped by 4 bases and J by 4 bases, with 26 bases between them. CDR3 bases: TGTGCCAGCAGTTCCCACACTACCCTTAGCGTTAATCGGTACGAGCAGTACTTC. It yields the protein CASSSHTTLSVNRYEQYF. The whole variable domain, remainder taken from reference TRBV28 and TRBJ2-7, is DVKVTQSSRYLVKRTGEKVFLECVQDMDHENMFWYRQDPGLGLRLIYFSYDVKMKEKGDIPEGYSVSREKKERFSLILESASTNQTSMYLCASSSHTTLSVNRYEQYFGPGTRLTVT.

This clone was detected only once. This sequence joins TRBV19 and TRBJ2-1, with D perhaps TRBD1 or TRBD2 (6 bases each). V was pared by 5 bases and J by 2 bases, with 22 bases between. The length of the CDR3 is 18 residues. Germline CDR1 LNHDA, CDR2 SQIVND (reference sequence). The CDR3 DNA sequence: TGTGCCAGTAGTGAGTTCCCACAGGGATGGACTACCTACAATGAGCAGTTCTTC. Translating it yields CASSEFPQGWTTYNEQFF.

This clone is a singleton in its sample. Other DNA sequences in the sample encode the same CDR3. V and J are TRBV7-8 and TRBJ1-3; D uncertain. Trimming took 0 bases from V and 1 from J, leaving 4 bases between them. The CDR3 extends over 14 amino acids. The V gene's germline CDR1 is SGHVS and CDR2 FQNEAQ. As DNA, the CDR3 is TGTGCCAGCAGCTTAGCAAGGTCTGGAAACACCATATATTTT. Translation gives CASSLARSGNTIYF.

The chain joins TRBV19 to TRBJ2-7; D is perhaps TRBD1 or TRBD2 (5 bases each). Trimming pared 5 bases from V and 4 bases from J, leaving 9 bases between. Germline CDR1 reads LNHDA; CDR2 reads SQIVND (reference sequence). The CDR3 runs to 12 residues. The DNA of the CDR3 is TGTGCCAGTAGTGCCGGGGCGTACGAGCAGTACTTC. Amino acids: CASSAGAYEQYF.

V and J are TRBV9 and TRBJ1-3, with D hard to call. The CDR3 has 17 amino acids. Germline V gives CDR1 SGDLS, CDR2 YYNGEE. The V end was cut by 0 bases, the J end by 4 bases, with 17 bases between. CDR3 nucleotides: TGTGCCAGCAGCGTAGGAAGTCGGGGTGGATCAGGAAACACCATATATTTT. Translating gives CASSVGSRGGSGNTIYF.

The chain carries TRBV28 and TRBJ2-5, with D unresolved. V was cut by 6 bases and J by 2 bases, with 10 bases left in between. Germline V lookup: CDR1 MDHEN, CDR2 SYDVKM. The CDR3 is 13 residues long. The CDR3 DNA reads as TGTGCCAGCAGGGAGAGAAGACAAGAGACCCAGTACTTC. Translating it yields CASRERRQETQYF.

This clone was seen only once. The chain combines TRBV3-1 (or the pseudogene TRBV3-2) with TRBJ1-2, with TRBD1 identical over 9 bases. Losses at the gene ends were 1 base for V and 8 bases for J; bases not matched to a gene: 8. Germline V CDR1 and CDR2: LGHDT, YNNKEL (reference sequence). The CDR3 has 15 residues. The CDR3 spells CASSQASGQGKGYTF. The CDR3 bases are TGTGCCAGCAGCCAAGCCTCAGGACAGGGGAAGGGCTACACCTTC.